The source of this TCR beta chain is a study of blood T cells in healthy people across ages. Study outcomes and limitations: Percentage of naive T cells showed a strong correlation with TCR beta diversity.

Regarding this clonotype: Its specificity is not known.

The CDR3 totals 13 residues. V was cut by 7 bases and J by 2 bases, with 11 bases left in between. Then a second PCR, running roughly 7 to 11 cycles, was carried out with a sample-barcoded 5' primer and a J-beta primer mix. A tag from a template-switch adaptor with 12 random nucleotides marked each cDNA molecule. MiXCR was run by TCRdb on the 5' RACE reads, yielding one entry per CDR3 protein. The sample includes around 1,000,000 distinct CDR3 sequences, approximately 25% of them seen just once. The data also belong to a second study, concerning T cells of mothers and their children. That publication notes: In the second PCR, M1S primer introduced barcodes and 2-4 random bases. There were over 10 million TCR beta CDR3 reads from each mother and approximately 2.9 million from each child.

The TCR originated in a girl aged 2 to 9 in good health. Sequences were obtained from blood. The chain couples TRBV12-3 or TRBV12-4 to TRBJ1-2, with D maybe TRBD1 (5 bases). This CDR3 reads CASNYGTNYGYTF. CDR3 DNA sequence: TGTGCCAGCAACTACGGGACGAACTATGGCTACACCTTC.